This is a list of T cell receptor beta chains from one sample in a study of blood T cell repertoires in COVID-19. Method: immunoSEQ multiplex PCR; TCRdb's copy keeps in-frame clones and lacks some. The top ten clones hold 1.2% of a sample with a few hundred thousand clones, 75% to 90% of them seen once. Specimen: PBMCs or T cells enriched from blood (not recorded which). These receptors were collected from a man under 40 who had recovered from COVID-19. Each CDR3 is given without its conserved first and last residue. A D gene is named only where the DNA matches it firmly.

CDR3 protein: ASSLEARWASEGYEQY
CDR3 length: 16
V gene: TRBV7-8
D gene: NA
J gene: TRBJ2-7

CDR3 protein: ASSQLDRSSYNSPLH
CDR3 length: 15
V gene: TRBV23-1
D gene: NA
J gene: TRBJ1-6

CDR3 protein: ASSRRKELAGDPYEQY
CDR3 length: 16
V gene: TRBV5-1
D gene: TRBD2
J gene: TRBJ2-7

CDR3 protein: ASSLTNSYEQY
CDR3 length: 11
V gene: TRBV28
D gene: NA
J gene: TRBJ2-7

CDR3 protein: ATSDPGQGADTQY
CDR3 length: 13
V gene: TRBV24-1
D gene: TRBD1
J gene: TRBJ2-3

CDR3 protein: ASSRTSGPRDTQY
CDR3 length: 13
V gene: TRBV2
D gene: TRBD2
J gene: TRBJ2-3

CDR3 protein: ASSSFGPDSDIQY
CDR3 length: 13
V gene: TRBV5-1
D gene: NA
J gene: TRBJ2-4

CDR3 protein: ASSQEFPGQSSPLH
CDR3 length: 14
V gene: TRBV4-1
D gene: TRBD1
J gene: TRBJ1-6

CDR3 protein: ASSFSREYTEAF
CDR3 length: 12
V gene: TRBV7-9
D gene: NA
J gene: TRBJ1-1

CDR3 protein: SVVRDNSNYGYT
CDR3 length: 12
V gene: TRBV29-1
D gene: NA
J gene: TRBJ1-2

CDR3 protein: ASSQDGGGRGEKLF
CDR3 length: 14
V gene: TRBV4-1
D gene: TRBD1
J gene: TRBJ1-4

CDR3 protein: ASSQDGPDRGQYSPLH
CDR3 length: 16
V gene: TRBV4-1
D gene: TRBD1
J gene: TRBJ1-6

CDR3 protein: ASSLTLGGEQY
CDR3 length: 11
V gene: TRBV7-9
D gene: NA
J gene: TRBJ2-7

CDR3 protein: ASSPQGGGAYNEQF
CDR3 length: 14
V gene: TRBV7-2
D gene: TRBD2
J gene: TRBJ2-1

CDR3 protein: ASSPRTEAF
CDR3 length: 9
V gene: TRBV28
D gene: NA
J gene: TRBJ1-1

CDR3 protein: ASSLYQGANLGEQF
CDR3 length: 14
V gene: TRBV7-8
D gene: TRBD1
J gene: TRBJ2-1